This is a list of T cell receptor beta chains from one sample in a study of shared clonotypes between healthy human individuals. Sequenced by immunoSEQ multiplex PCR; TCRdb stores in-frame clones only, minus some. The sample lists hundreds of thousands of clones, approximately 96% occurring once. The sample taken for sequencing was naive CD8+ T cells sorted from blood. The receptors derive from a woman aged 25 to 39 in good health. The conserved cysteine and the conserved F or W are not part of the CDR3 here.

V	J	CDR3
TRBV27	TRBJ2-7	ASSLGTGGRHEQY
TRBV5-4	TRBJ2-1	ASSLGTSGMDEQF
TRBV7-9	TRBJ2-2	ASSATSTLTGELF
TRBV7-6	TRBJ1-1	ASSSDQGLSEAF
TRBV27	NA	ASSPGTGFYEQY
TRBV28	TRBJ1-2	ASSFKPPGQAGGYT
TRBV15	TRBJ2-7	ATSRDTLSYEQY
TRBV27	TRBJ2-7	ATLTGREQY
TRBV27	TRBJ2-1	ASSLSPANANEQF
TRBV7-9	TRBJ1-5	ASSLGQGLQPQH
TRBV27	TRBJ2-5	ASSFSIGAQETQY
TRBV5-6	TRBJ2-7	ASSLAGGRSYEQY
TRBV11-2	TRBJ2-5	ASSLVVGGTQY
TRBV5-1	TRBJ2-1	ASSPRQGSYNEQF
TRBV5-6	TRBJ2-4	ASSFEEDENIQY
TRBV23-1	TRBJ1-2	ASSPPRRTPNYGYT
TRBV29-1	TRBJ1-3	SVEVRNGNTIY
TRBV2	TRBJ1-1	ASHGMNTEAF
TRBV27	TRBJ2-1	ASSFSSGGKGEQF
TRBV19	TRBJ2-1	ASSIGLEQF
TRBV21-1	TRBJ2-2	ASIPTSSNTGELF
TRBV28	TRBJ2-1	ASSLAWTGSYEQF